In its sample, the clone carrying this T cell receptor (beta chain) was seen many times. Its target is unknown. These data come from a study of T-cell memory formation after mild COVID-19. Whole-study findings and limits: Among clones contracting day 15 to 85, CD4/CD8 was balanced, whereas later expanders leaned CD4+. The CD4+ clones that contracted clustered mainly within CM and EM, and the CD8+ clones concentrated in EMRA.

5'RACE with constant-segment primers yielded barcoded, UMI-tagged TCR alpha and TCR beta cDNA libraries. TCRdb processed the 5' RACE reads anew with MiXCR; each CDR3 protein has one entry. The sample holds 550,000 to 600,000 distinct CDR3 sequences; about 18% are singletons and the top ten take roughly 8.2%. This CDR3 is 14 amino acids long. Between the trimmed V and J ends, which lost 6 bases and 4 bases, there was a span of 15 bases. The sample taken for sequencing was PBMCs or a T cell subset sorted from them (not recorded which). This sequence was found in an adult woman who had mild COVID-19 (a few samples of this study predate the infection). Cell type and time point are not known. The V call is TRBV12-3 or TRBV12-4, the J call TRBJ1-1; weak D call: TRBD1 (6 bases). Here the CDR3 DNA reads TGTGCCAGCAGCCCAGGGGTCAGGGGCACTGAAGCTTTCTTT. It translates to CASSPGVRGTEAFF.